This T cell receptor (beta chain) was found in a study of blood T cell repertoires in COVID-19. Germline CDR1 LGHDT, CDR2 YNNKEL (reference sequence). This CDR3 is built from 15 residues. The ends were cut back, 11 bases at V and 5 bases at J, with 24 bases in the middle. Method: immunoSEQ multiplex PCR; TCRdb's copy keeps in-frame clones and lacks some. Of around 43,000 clones in the sample, more than 65% were seen once. Sample: peripheral blood. The origin of this receptor is a human donor in a cohort sampled during active COVID-19. The V and J genes are TRBV3-1 (or the pseudogene TRBV3-2) and TRBJ2-5; perhaps TRBD2 as D (6 bases). The CDR3 region has the DNA TGTGCCTCCCGCCGCGGGACGGCTAATGTGGAGACCCAGTACTTC. Its protein is CASRRGTANVETQYF.